Shown below are 3 T cell receptor beta chains from a single sample sequenced in a study of blood T cells in healthy people across ages. A second PCR of about 7 to 11 cycles used a sample-barcoded 5' primer and a J-beta primer mix. MiXCR, run by TCRdb on the 5' RACE reads, gives a single entry per CDR3 protein. The data hold 1,100,000 or so distinct CDR3 sequences, with 40% to 55% observed a single time. The source material was blood. Source of these receptors: a woman aged 55-70 years in good health.

The chain employs TRBV28 and TRBJ1-5, with TRBD1 matching 10 bases. The CDR3 has 18 amino acids. Trimming at V came to 3 bases and at J to 1 base, leaving 9 bases not matched to a gene. CDR1 is MDHEN and CDR2 is SYDVKM in the germline V gene. CDR3 sequence reads: CASSFYGQGGASNQPQHF. CDR3 bases: TGTGCCAGCAGTTTCTACGGACAGGGGGGCGCGAGCAATCAGCCCCAGCATTTT.

The J gene is TRBJ2-7, the V gene TRBV25-1; 8 bases map to TRBD2. With 4 bases clipped from V and 6 bases from J, the junction kept 11 bases outside the gene matches. Germline V lookup: CDR1 MGHDK, CDR2 SYGVNS. The CDR3 has 15 residues. CDR3 DNA sequence: TGTGCCAGCAGTGGGCTGTCGGGAGGGCCTAGCGAGCAGTACTTC. Protein product: CASSGLSGGPSEQYF.

V gene TRBV6-1 combines with J gene TRBJ1-5; TRBD1 matches 11 bases. Germline loops: CDR1 MNHNS, CDR2 SASEGT. V trimming: 8 bases; J trimming: 6 bases; junction bases outside the gene matches: 9. The CDR3 consists of 15 residues. Here the CDR3 reads CASSRGGQGVQPQHF. As DNA, the CDR3 is TGTGCCAGCTCGCGGGGGGGACAGGGGGTTCAGCCCCAGCATTTT.